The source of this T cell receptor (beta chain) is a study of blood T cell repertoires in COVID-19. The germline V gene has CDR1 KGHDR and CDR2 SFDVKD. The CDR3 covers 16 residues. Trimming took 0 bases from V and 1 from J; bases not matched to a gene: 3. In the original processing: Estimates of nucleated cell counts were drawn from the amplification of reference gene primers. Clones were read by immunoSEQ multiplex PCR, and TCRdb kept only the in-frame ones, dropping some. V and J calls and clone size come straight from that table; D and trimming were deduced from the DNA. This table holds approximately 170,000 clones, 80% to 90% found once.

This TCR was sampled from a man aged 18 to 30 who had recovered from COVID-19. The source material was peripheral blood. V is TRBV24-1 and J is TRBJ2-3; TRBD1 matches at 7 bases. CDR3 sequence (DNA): TGTGCCACCAGTGATTTGATCGGACAGGGCACAGATACGCAGTATTTT. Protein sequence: CATSDLIGQGTDTQYF.